This TCR beta chain was captured in a study of T cells after posttransplantation cyclophosphamide. Findings and limits, study-wide: TRB clonality was highly associated with recipient CMV seropositivity and reactivation.

This clone showed up many times. Antigen unknown. The CDR3 contains 15 residues. Germline CDR1 SGHTA, CDR2 FQGTGA. The V and J ends lost 3 bases and 2 bases, in that order; junction bases with no gene match: 6. The table came from immunoSEQ multiplex PCR; TCRdb's copy has only in-frame clones and leaves some out. The sample yields around 13,000 clones, without any singletons. Treatment was busulfan-fludarabine conditioning, a marrow graft, and cyclophosphamide on days +3 and +4. V is TRBV7-3 and J is TRBJ2-5; 7 bases are shared with TRBD1. The starting material was PBMCs, obtained after allogeneic stem cell transplant with posttransplant cyclophosphamide. The sequence derives from a female patient aged 40-49 years who received an allogeneic stem cell transplant from an unrelated donor, was CMV-positive, and had acute GVHD only. The graft donor may be the source of some T cells. This chain's CDR3 is CASSFSYRGQETQYF. Here the CDR3 DNA reads TGTGCCAGCAGCTTTTCCTACAGGGGACAAGAGACCCAGTACTTC.